The sequence of this T cell receptor (beta chain) was determined in a study of somatic mutations in cytotoxic T cells in rheumatoid arthritis (dated by TCRdb to about 2017). Looking at the study overall: Right after diagnosis and prior to the start of any treatment, roughly 30 ml EDTA of peripheral blood was drawn from patients. Some V beta antibody-stained T-cell populations were flow-sorted on a FACSAria II or Sony SH800 at nearly 100% purity, and sorted V beta1+ cells also underwent TCRB sequencing. The study asked whether expanded CD8+ T-cell clones in newly diagnosed, untreated rheumatoid arthritis carry somatic mutations, and used TCRB deep sequencing to characterize clonality. A total of about 67 rheumatoid arthritis patients and 20 or so healthy controls underwent TCRB deep sequencing. Patients and controls did not essentially differ in median age, which was nearly identical between the groups. Results the study describes overall, beyond this receptor: Several identical CD8+ TCRB sequences were found in both blood and synovial fluid, and in about an eighth of the 65 patients the largest CD8+ clone exceeded 20% of CD8+ cells. The antigen targets of the expanded CD8+ clones were unknown, and absence from virus-specific databases did not rule out viral specificity. CD8+ T-cell clonality in rheumatoid arthritis patients was not significantly different from that in age-matched healthy controls. CD8+ clonality increased with age in patients (Spearman r ≈ 0.49) but not in healthy controls. The finding that TRBV07 was slightly underrepresented in patients was left unadjusted for multiple comparisons.

Reading the germline V gene (reference sequence) gives CDR1 GTSNPN and CDR2 SVGIG. The V end gives up 2 bases and the J end 2 bases, leaving 7 bases in the junction not matched to a gene. The CDR3 spans 15 residues, from the cysteine through the phenylalanine. The retained sequence is limited to the CDR3, 45 bases, with the frame set at the first base. The immunoSEQ assay was applied to genomic DNA for TCRB CDR3 sequencing. Processing in the source paper ran as follows. Only a few patient CD8+ clones larger than 1% matched published virus-specific TCRB sequences when compared against them. Nothing other than productive TCRB rearrangements was included in the analyses. Clonality was expressed as a Shannon entropy-based productive clonality index, with each clone defined by a unique TCRB CDR3 sequence. The template counts of each clone relative to the total templates per sample were used to calculate repertoire overlap between two samples. A correlation with a Spearman r of more than 0.6 was found between V-gene usage by flow cytometry and V-gene usage by TCRB sequencing. Here the immuneACCESS table is served through TCRdb, limited to in-frame sequences with V and J called. Missing clones are a known gap in these copies; in checked studies unresolved V genes cover under half, and the rest lacks a known reason. The V and J calls and clone size come from that table; D and trimming were worked out from the DNA. This sample lists roughly 2,100 clones; roughly 76% were detected once. Roughly 40% of the sample belongs to the ten largest clones.

Concerning this clone itself: Its antigen has not been determined. Qualities for individual bases were not recorded, and no much larger clone is one base off.

CD4+ and CD8+ cells were isolated by positive magnetic bead selection on an AutoMACS, and purity was checked by flow cytometry. Initial screening for clonal expansions relied on flow cytometry with a TCR V beta antibody panel, after which sorted CD8+ fractions underwent TCRB deep sequencing for characterization. Ficoll-Paque PLUS density gradient separation was used to isolate peripheral blood mononuclear cells. DNA from CD4-enriched, CD8-enriched or PBMC samples was extracted using Nucleospin Tissue or Tissue XS kits and then quantified on a Qubit 2.0 fluorometer. Sequencing was done on a sample of CD8+ T cells sorted from blood. This TCR was sampled from a woman aged 40 to 50 with rheumatoid arthritis. The chain employs TRBV30 and TRBJ2-3; TRBD1 fits 7 bases in the junction. The CDR3 protein sequence reads: CAWSLQGPDTDTQYF. Read as DNA, the sequence is TGTGCCTGGAGTCTACAGGGGCCGGACACAGATACGCAGTATTTT.